Following are 25 T cell receptor beta chains from one sample sequenced in a study of T cells in Graves' hyperthyroidism and ophthalmopathy. Researchers amplified the TCR beta CDR3 regions from RNA transcripts. HTBI primers were the set used in a first-round RT-PCR of the TCR CDR3. One entry per CDR3 protein, called by TCRdb with MiXCR from the multiplex PCR reads. Among 660,000 or so distinct CDR3 sequences, less than 45% were seen once, and the ten largest hold about 7%. Sample: peripheral blood or thyroid tissue (not recorded which). These TCRs come from an adult man with Graves' disease, either hyperthyroidism or ophthalmopathy (not recorded which).

The V call is TRBV15, the J call TRBJ2-5, with 11 bases matching TRBD1. Looked up from germline, CDR1 is LNHNV and CDR2 is YYDKDF (reference sequence). Losses at the gene ends were 2 bases for V and 11 bases for J; bases not matched to a gene: 10. CDR3 length: 15 amino acids. The CDR3 loop reads CATSRYGQGAREQYF. The CDR3 DNA follows: TGTGCCACCAGCAGATACGGACAGGGGGCGCGGGAGCAGTACTTC.

The chain combines TRBV7-9 with TRBJ1-5; D gene ambiguous. The CDR3 sequence is 13 residues long. CDR1 is SEHNR and CDR2 is FQNEAQ in the germline V gene (reference sequence). V was shortened by 8 bases and J by 5 bases, with 13 bases between the two germline ends. The CDR3 DNA reads as TGTGCCAGCCTCGACCCGACCGATCAGCCCCAGCATTTT. This codes for CASLDPTDQPQHF.

The chain joins TRBV29-1 to TRBJ2-5; 9 bases are shared with TRBD1. The V gene end was trimmed by 8 bases and the J gene end by 0 bases; junction bases not matched to a gene: 4. The CDR3 length is 13 residues. Germline CDR1 and CDR2: SQVTM and ANQGSEA. The CDR3: CSLGQGYQETQYF. Here the CDR3 DNA reads TGCAGCTTGGGACAGGGCTACCAAGAGACCCAGTACTTC.

This clonotype was picked up many times. The rearrangement uses TRBV25-1 and TRBJ1-4; D is unclear. V was trimmed by 5 bases and J by 0 bases, leaving 13 bases between them. The CDR3 is made up of 16 amino acids. Germline loops: CDR1 MGHDK, CDR2 SYGVNS. CDR3 amino acids: CASSTPGSATNEKLFF. The CDR3 bases are TGTGCCAGCAGTACTCCGGGATCAGCAACTAATGAAAAACTGTTTTTT.

This chain links TRBV20-1 with TRBJ1-5, with D maybe TRBD1 (5 bases). The germline V and J ends were trimmed by 0 bases and 3 bases, with 9 bases remaining between them. This CDR3 comprises 14 residues. Germline V gene sequence: CDR1 DFQATT, CDR2 SNEGSKA (reference sequence). The CDR3 sequence is CSARDRAYNQPQHF. CDR3 sequence (DNA): TGCAGTGCTAGAGACAGGGCCTACAATCAGCCCCAGCATTTT.

This clonotype has just a few counts. The chain has TRBV12-3 or TRBV12-4 and TRBJ2-7; D unclear. Trimming removed 3 bases from V and 5 bases from J, with 14 bases in between. This CDR3 comprises 14 residues. The CDR3 coding sequence is TGTGCCAGCAGTTTTCTCGGCGTGGGTCACGAGCAGTACTTC. This gives the protein CASSFLGVGHEQYF.

This clonotype was counted a single time. The missing conserved phenylalanine or tryptophan at the end of this CDR3 makes a read error likely. J is TRBJ2-7 and V is TRBV10-2, with TRBD2 matching 11 bases. Germline V CDR1 and CDR2: WSHSY, SAAADI. This CDR3 contains 15 residues. CDR3 amino acids: CASSNPSGRTYEQYY. In DNA, the CDR3 is TGTGCCAGCAGTAACCCTAGCGGGAGGACCTACGAGCAGTACTAC.

The genes are TRBV25-1 and TRBJ2-7, with D unresolved. This CDR3 has 13 amino acids. V lost 4 bases and J lost 2, with 9 bases in between. Germline V gene sequence: CDR1 MGHDK, CDR2 SYGVNS. The CDR3 DNA is TGTGCCAGCAGTGTGGCGGCCCCCTACGAGCAGTACTTC. This codes for CASSVAAPYEQYF.

With regard to this clonotype: This likely reflects a read error, since a far larger clone is one base away. V usage is TRBV4-2 and J usage is TRBJ1-5, with no clear D. The germline V gene encodes CDR1 LGHNA and CDR2 YNFKEQ. The CDR3 length is 12 residues. V was clipped by 4 bases and J by 9 bases, with 10 bases between them. CDR3 loop: CASSLGYRPQHF. CDR3 nucleotide sequence: TGTGCCAGCAGCCTAGGGTATCGGCCCCAGCATTTT.

This sequence joins TRBV29-1 and TRBJ2-7; 9 positions match TRBD1. There are 13 residues in the CDR3. Trimming at V came to 6 bases and at J to 7 bases, leaving 10 bases not matched to a gene. CDR1 SQVTM and CDR2 ANQGSEA come from the germline V gene. CDR3 sequence reads: CSVRRQGVREQYF. The CDR3 DNA is TGCAGCGTGAGGCGACAGGGGGTACGGGAGCAGTACTTC.

The rearrangement joins TRBV6-1 to TRBJ1-5, with a possible D match to TRBD1 (5 bases). Germline V gives CDR1 MNHNS, CDR2 SASEGT. V was shortened by 3 bases and J by 7 bases, with 10 bases between the two germline ends. CDR3 length equals 13 residues. CDR3 residues: CASSEGLRQPQHF. CDR3 nucleotides: TGTGCCAGCAGTGAGGGGCTAAGGCAGCCCCAGCATTTT.

The V gene is TRBV5-1, the J gene TRBJ2-7, with 12 bases lining up with TRBD1. There are 13 residues in the CDR3. With V trimmed by 4 bases and J by 6 bases, 2 bases remained unmatched. CDR1 SGHRS and CDR2 YFSETQ come from the germline V gene. CDR3: CASSEGQGAEQYF. CDR3 DNA sequence: TGCGCCAGCAGCGAGGGACAGGGGGCCGAGCAGTACTTC.

In its sample, this clonotype was seen a few times. This sequence joins TRBV7-2 and TRBJ2-5; 13 nucleotides match TRBD2. V shed 4 bases and J 0 bases; nucleotides not matched to a gene: 2. This CDR3 has 16 amino acids. CDR1 is SGHTA and CDR2 is FQGNSA in the germline V gene. The CDR3 reads CASSWGLAGYQETQYF. CDR3 sequence (DNA): TGTGCCAGCAGCTGGGGACTAGCGGGATACCAAGAGACCCAGTACTTC. Together with reference TRBV7-2 and TRBJ2-5, the CDR3 gives the full variable domain: GAGVSQSPSNKVTEKGKDVELRCDPISGHTALYWYRQSLGQGLEFLIYFQGNSAPDKSGLPSDRFSAERTGGSVSTLTIQRTQQEDSAVYLCASSWGLAGYQETQYFGPGTRLLVL.

The chain combines TRBV9 with TRBJ2-5; D may be TRBD1 (6 bases). There are 14 residues in the CDR3. Germline V lookup: CDR1 SGDLS, CDR2 YYNGEE. The germline V and J ends were trimmed by 4 bases and 2 bases, with 12 bases remaining between them. CDR3 amino acids: CASSPGTQQETQYF. As DNA, the CDR3 is TGTGCCAGCAGCCCCGGGACACAGCAAGAGACCCAGTACTTC.

Regarding this clonotype: This sequence may be a read error, since a much larger clone differs from it by one base. The chain combines TRBV7-2 with TRBJ1-2, with D tentatively TRBD1 (6 bases). The germline CDR1 and CDR2 sequences are SGHTA and FQGNSA. The CDR3 sequence is 17 residues long. V lost 4 bases and J lost 4, with 22 bases in between. The CDR3 reads CASSSHQIGGGSYGYTF. CDR3 bases: TGTGCCAGCAGCTCCCACCAGATAGGGGGAGGCTCCTATGGCTACACCTTC.

In this sample, this clonotype turned up many times. The V and J genes are TRBV7-2 and TRBJ2-7; D is tentatively TRBD1 or TRBD2 (5 bases each). V lost 1 base, J lost 6 bases, and 10 bases lay in between. The CDR3 loop spans 13 amino acids. Per the germline V gene, CDR1 is SGHTA and CDR2 is FQGNSA. As DNA, the CDR3 is TGTGCCAGCAGCTTAGGGGGGACCGGCGAGCAGTACTTC. This gives the protein CASSLGGTGEQYF.

This rearrangement joins TRBV6-1 to TRBJ2-5; 8 nucleotides agree with TRBD2. There are 15 residues in the CDR3. Unmatched junction bases numbered 12, after V lost 7 bases and J lost 5 bases. The germline V gene encodes CDR1 MNHNS and CDR2 SASEGT. As DNA, the CDR3 is TGTGCCAGCATCGGGCCTAGCGGGCTTGGGGAGACCCAGTACTTC. It is translated as CASIGPSGLGETQYF.

The rearrangement links TRBV12-3 or TRBV12-4 to TRBJ1-2; D gene uncertain. Trimming pared 1 base from V and 8 bases from J, leaving 14 bases between. The CDR3 is made up of 14 amino acids. CDR3 nucleotide sequence: TGTGCCAGCAGTTTAGGCCGGTCAGGTGACGGCTACACCTTC. Translation: CASSLGRSGDGYTF.

A single count supports this clonotype. V is TRBV11-1 and J is TRBJ2-7; D uncertain. The CDR3 is 14 amino acids. The germline V gene has CDR1 SGHAT and CDR2 FQDESV (reference sequence). Deletions cut 3 bases from V and 2 bases from J, with 11 bases between. The CDR3 region is CASSLWGRTYEQYF. The CDR3 nucleotides are TGTGCCAGCAGCTTGTGGGGTAGGACCTACGAGCAGTACTTC.

This clonotype was seen a single time. The chain uses TRBV7-9 and TRBJ1-2; 10 bases line up with TRBD1. Losses at the gene ends were 0 bases for V and 7 bases for J; bases not matched to a gene: 5. The CDR3 is 15 residues long. CDR1 is SEHNR and CDR2 is FQNEAQ in the germline V gene (reference sequence). CDR3 residues: CASSLAGTGALGYTF. The CDR3 DNA follows: TGTGCCAGCAGCTTAGCCGGGACAGGGGCGCTTGGCTACACCTTC.

There are many counts of this clonotype. The chain joins TRBV7-3 to TRBJ1-3, with D hard to call. Germline CDR1 reads SGHTA; CDR2 reads FQGTGA. CDR3 size: 16 residues. V lost 2 bases to trimming and J lost 0 bases, with 11 bases between them. CDR3 sequence (DNA): TGTGCCAGCAGCTTAGGGTCGAGAGGCTCTGGAAACACCATATATTTT. Translating it yields CASSLGSRGSGNTIYF.

The rearrangement links TRBV5-1 to TRBJ1-2, with 7 bases lining up with TRBD1. The CDR3 is 15 amino acids. After removal of 0 bases from V and 1 base from J, the junction contained 3 bases not matched to a gene. Germline CDR1 reads SGHRS; CDR2 reads YFSETQ. In nucleotides, the CDR3 is TGCGCCAGCAGCTTGGAGGGGGCGATTAACTATGGCTACACCTTC. This encodes CASSLEGAINYGYTF.

This clonotype turned up a few times. The CDR3 DNA reads as TGCAGTGCTCCCCATCAGGTTCCTAGCGGGAGGGGCGAGCAGTACTTC. It is translated as CSAPHQVPSGRGEQYF. J is TRBJ2-7 and V is TRBV20-1; 12 bases fit TRBD2. The CDR3 is 16 amino acids. The germline gives CDR1 DFQATT, CDR2 SNEGSKA (reference sequence). V lost 5 bases to trimming and J lost 6 bases; unmatched junction nucleotides: 14.

With respect to this clonotype: The germline gene is not matched at one end of the junction; a read error may be the cause. The chain couples TRBV5-1 to TRBJ2-7, with 11 bases lining up with TRBD1. The CDR3 length is 14 residues. CDR1 is SGHRS and CDR2 is YFSETQ in the germline V gene. CDR3 bases: TGTGCCAGCCAACGGGACAGGGGGGACTACGAGCAGTACTTC. Translated, it gives CASQRDRGDYEQYF.

The chain couples TRBV5-1 to TRBJ1-4; the match to TRBD1 covers 7 bases. V was pared by 4 bases and J by 6 bases, with 12 bases of the junction left unmatched. This CDR3 has 16 amino acids. Germline V lookup: CDR1 SGHRS, CDR2 YFSETQ. The CDR3 is CASSRAPGQAHEKLFF. The CDR3 nucleotides read TGCGCCAGCAGCCGTGCCCCCGGACAGGCCCATGAAAAACTGTTTTTT.